This T cell receptor beta chain was sequenced in a study of T cell responses to AZD1222 COVID-19 vaccine. The study's findings and limits: Recipients of two AZD1222 doses showed rising Spike-specific TCR breadth and depth. Every sample of the repertoires postdated the peak T cell response. Among vaccine-associated CD4 TCRs, coverage spanned spike, with dominance at 160-218 and 743-854.

Using immunoSEQ multiplex PCR, the repertoire was profiled, and TCRdb retains in-frame clones only, with some absent. The sample has 200,000 or so clones, around 86% seen once; the top ten hold around 2.9%. CDR3 size: 16 residues. Germline lookup yields CDR1 WSHSY and CDR2 SAAADI. After removal of 5 bases from V and 2 bases from J, the junction contained 5 bases not matched to a gene. Note on this clone: Its antigen is still unknown.

This chain joins TRBV10-2 and TRBJ2-3; 12 bases fit TRBD2. The source of this sequence is an adult in good health. Sequencing was performed on peripheral blood, taken on day 0 of MenACWY control vaccination. The CDR3 bases are TGCGCCAGCAGTACGGGACTAGCGGGCCTCACAGATACGCAGTATTTT. Its protein is CASSTGLAGLTDTQYF.